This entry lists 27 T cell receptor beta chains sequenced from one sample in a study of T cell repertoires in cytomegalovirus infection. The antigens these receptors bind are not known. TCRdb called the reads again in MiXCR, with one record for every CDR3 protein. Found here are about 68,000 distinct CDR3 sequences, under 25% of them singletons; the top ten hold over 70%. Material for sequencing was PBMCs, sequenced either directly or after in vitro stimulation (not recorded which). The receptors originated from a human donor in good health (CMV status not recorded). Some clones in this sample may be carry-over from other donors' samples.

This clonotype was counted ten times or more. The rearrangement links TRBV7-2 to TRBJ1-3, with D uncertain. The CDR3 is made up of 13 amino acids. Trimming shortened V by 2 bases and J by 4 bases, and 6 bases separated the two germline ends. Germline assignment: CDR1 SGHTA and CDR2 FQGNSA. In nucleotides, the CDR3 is TGTGCCAGCAGCTTAAAGGCAGGAAACACCATATATTTT. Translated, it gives CASSLKAGNTIYF.

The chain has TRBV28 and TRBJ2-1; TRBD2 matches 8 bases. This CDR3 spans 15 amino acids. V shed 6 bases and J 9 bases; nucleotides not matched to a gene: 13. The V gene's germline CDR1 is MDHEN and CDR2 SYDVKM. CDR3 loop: CASSPPGGALGEQFF. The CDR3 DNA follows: TGTGCCAGCAGCCCCCCGGGGGGGGCGTTAGGTGAGCAGTTCTTC.

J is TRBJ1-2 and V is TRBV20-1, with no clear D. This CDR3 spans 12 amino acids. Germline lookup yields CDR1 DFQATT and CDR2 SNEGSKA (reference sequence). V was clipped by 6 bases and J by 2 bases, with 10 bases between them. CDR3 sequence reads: CSAPQRNYGYTF. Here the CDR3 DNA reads TGCAGTGCGCCCCAGAGGAACTATGGCTACACCTTC.

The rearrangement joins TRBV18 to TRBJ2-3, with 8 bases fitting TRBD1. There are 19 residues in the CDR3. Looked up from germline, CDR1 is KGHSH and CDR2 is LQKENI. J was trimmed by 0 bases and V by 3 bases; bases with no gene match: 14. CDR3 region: CASSPTYSTGADSTDTQYF. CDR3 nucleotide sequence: TGTGCCAGCTCACCCACATATTCGACAGGGGCCGATAGCACAGATACGCAGTATTTT.

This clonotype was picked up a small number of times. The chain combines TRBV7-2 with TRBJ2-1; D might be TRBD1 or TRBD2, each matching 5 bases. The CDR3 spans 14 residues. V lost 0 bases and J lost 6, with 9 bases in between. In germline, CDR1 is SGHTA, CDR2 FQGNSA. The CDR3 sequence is CASSLAAGANEQFF. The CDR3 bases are TGTGCCAGCAGCTTAGCGGCCGGGGCCAATGAGCAGTTCTTC.

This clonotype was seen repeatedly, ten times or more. CDR3 loop: CASSPQGGSGYNEQFF. DNA for the CDR3: TGTGCCAGCAGCCCTCAGGGCGGGAGTGGGTACAATGAGCAGTTCTTC. The chain recombines TRBV7-6 with TRBJ2-1; 7 nucleotides align to TRBD2. The V and J ends lost 5 bases and 4 bases, in that order; junction bases with no gene match: 11. The germline V gene has CDR1 SGHVS and CDR2 FNYEAQ. The CDR3 loop spans 16 amino acids.

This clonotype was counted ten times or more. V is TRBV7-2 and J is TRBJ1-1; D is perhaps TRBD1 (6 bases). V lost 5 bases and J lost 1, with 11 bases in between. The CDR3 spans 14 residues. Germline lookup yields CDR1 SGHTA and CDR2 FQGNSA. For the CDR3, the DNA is TGTGCCAGCAGCCTACGACAGGAGAACACTGAAGCTTTCTTT. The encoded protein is CASSLRQENTEAFF.

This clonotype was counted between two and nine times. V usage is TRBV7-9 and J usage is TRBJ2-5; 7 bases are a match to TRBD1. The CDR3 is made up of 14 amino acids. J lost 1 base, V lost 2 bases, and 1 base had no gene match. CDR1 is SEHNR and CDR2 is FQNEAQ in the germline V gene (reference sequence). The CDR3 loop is CASSLRDSQETQYF. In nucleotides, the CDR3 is TGTGCCAGCAGCTTACGGGACAGCCAAGAGACCCAGTACTTC.

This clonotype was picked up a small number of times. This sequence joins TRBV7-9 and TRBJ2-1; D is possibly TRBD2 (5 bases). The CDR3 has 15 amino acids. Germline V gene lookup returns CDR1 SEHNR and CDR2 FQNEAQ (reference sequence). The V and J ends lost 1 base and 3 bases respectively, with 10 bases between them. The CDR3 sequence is CASSLGAGRYNEQFF. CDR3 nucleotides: TGTGCCAGCAGCTTAGGGGCGGGCCGCTACAATGAGCAGTTCTTC.

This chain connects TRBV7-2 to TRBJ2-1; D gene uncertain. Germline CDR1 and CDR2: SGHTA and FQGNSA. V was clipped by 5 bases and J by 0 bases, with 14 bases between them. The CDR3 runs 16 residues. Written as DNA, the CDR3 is TGTGCCAGCAGCCAACGCCGGGCTACCTCCTACAATGAGCAGTTCTTC. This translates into CASSQRRATSYNEQFF.

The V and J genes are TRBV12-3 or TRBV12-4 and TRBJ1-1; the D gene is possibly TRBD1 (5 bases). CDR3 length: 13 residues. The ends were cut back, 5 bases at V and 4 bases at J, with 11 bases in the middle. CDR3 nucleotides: TGTGCCAGCAGTGAACCGGGACGCACTGAAGCTTTCTTT. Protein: CASSEPGRTEAFF.

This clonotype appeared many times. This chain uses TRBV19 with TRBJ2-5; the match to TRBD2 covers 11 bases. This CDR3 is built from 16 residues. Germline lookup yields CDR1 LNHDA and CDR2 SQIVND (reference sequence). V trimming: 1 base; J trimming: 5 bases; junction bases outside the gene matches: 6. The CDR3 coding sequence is TGTGCCAGTAGTATAGGAAGACTAGCGGGATTGGAGACCCAGTACTTC. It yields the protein CASSIGRLAGLETQYF.

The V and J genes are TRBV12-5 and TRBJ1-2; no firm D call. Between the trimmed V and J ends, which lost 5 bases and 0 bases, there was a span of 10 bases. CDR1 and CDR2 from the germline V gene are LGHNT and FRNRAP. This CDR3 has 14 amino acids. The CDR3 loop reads CASGPPPPNYGYTF. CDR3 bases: TGTGCTAGTGGTCCCCCCCCCCCTAACTATGGCTACACCTTC.

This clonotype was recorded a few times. CDR3 protein: CASSSSGRVNEQFF. For the CDR3, the DNA is TGTGCCAGCAGCTCTAGCGGGAGGGTCAATGAGCAGTTCTTC. This chain links TRBV5-4 with TRBJ2-1; TRBD2 matches 12 bases. The CDR3 covers 14 residues. The trim removed 3 bases at V and 6 bases at J, leaving 1 base unmatched. Germline V gene data show CDR1 as SGHNT and CDR2 as YYREEE (reference sequence).

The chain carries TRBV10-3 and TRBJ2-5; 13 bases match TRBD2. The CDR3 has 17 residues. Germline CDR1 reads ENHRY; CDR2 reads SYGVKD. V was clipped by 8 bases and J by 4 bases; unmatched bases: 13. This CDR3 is CAIGRRTSGSGGETQYF. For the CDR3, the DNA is TGTGCCATCGGCCGAAGGACTAGCGGGAGTGGTGGAGAGACCCAGTACTTC.

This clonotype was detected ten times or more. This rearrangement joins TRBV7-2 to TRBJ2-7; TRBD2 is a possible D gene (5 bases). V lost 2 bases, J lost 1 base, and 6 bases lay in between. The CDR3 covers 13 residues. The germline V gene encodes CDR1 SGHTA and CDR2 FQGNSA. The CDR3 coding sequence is TGTGCCAGCAGCTTACGCGGGTCCTACGAGCAGTACTTC. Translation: CASSLRGSYEQYF. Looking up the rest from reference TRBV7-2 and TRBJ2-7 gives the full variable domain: GAGVSQSPSNKVTEKGKDVELRCDPISGHTALYWYRQSLGQGLEFLIYFQGNSAPDKSGLPSDRFSAERTGGSVSTLTIQRTQQEDSAVYLCASSLRGSYEQYFGPGTRLTVT.

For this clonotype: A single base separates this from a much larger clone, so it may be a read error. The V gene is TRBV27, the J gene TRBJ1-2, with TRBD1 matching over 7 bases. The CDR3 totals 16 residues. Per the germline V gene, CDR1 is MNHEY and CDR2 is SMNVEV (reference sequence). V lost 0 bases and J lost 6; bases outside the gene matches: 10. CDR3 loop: CASSLSMAGGVDGYTF. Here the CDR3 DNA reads TGTGCCAGCAGTTTATCGATGGCAGGGGGGGTGGATGGCTACACCTTC.

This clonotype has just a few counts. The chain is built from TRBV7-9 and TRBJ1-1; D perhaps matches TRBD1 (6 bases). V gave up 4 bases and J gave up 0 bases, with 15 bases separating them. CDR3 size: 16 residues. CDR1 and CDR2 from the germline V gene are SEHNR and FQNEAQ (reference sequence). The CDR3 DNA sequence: TGTGCCAGCAGCTCCCCAAGGACAGAGGTGAACACTGAAGCTTTCTTT. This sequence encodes CASSSPRTEVNTEAFF.

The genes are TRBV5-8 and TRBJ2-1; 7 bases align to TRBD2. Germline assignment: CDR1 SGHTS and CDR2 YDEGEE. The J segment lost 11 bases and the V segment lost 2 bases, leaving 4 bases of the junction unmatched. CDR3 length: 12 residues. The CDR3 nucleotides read TGTGCCAGCAGCTTCCTAGCGGCCAAGCAGTTCTTC. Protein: CASSFLAAKQFF. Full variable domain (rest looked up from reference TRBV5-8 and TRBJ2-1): EAGVTQSPTHLIKTRGQQATLRCSPISGHTSVYWYQQALGLGLQFLLWYDEGEERNRGNFPPRFSGRQFPNYSSELNVNALELEDSALYLCASSFLAAKQFFGPGTRLTVL.

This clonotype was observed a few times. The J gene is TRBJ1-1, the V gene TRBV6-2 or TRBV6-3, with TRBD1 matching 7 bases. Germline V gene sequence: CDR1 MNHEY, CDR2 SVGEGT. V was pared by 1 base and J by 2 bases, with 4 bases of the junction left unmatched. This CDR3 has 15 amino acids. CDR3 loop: CASSYYRGGNTEAFF. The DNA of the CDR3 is TGTGCCAGCAGTTACTACAGGGGTGGCAACACTGAAGCTTTCTTT.

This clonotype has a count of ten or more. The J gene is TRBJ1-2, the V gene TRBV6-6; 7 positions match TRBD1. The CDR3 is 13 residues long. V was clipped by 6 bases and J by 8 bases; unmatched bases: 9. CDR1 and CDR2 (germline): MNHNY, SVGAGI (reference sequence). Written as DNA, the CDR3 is TGTGCCAGCAGGAAACCCGACAGGGAAGGCTACACCTTC. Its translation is CASRKPDREGYTF.

CDR3 coding DNA: TGTGCCAGTAGTACCTTATCAGGGACAGGCGGCACAGATACGCAGTATTTT. Encoded protein: CASSTLSGTGGTDTQYF. The chain combines TRBV19 with TRBJ2-3; 8 positions match TRBD1. The CDR3 sequence is 17 residues long. J lost 1 base, V lost 4 bases, and 10 bases had no gene match. From germline, CDR1 is LNHDA and CDR2 SQIVND (reference sequence).

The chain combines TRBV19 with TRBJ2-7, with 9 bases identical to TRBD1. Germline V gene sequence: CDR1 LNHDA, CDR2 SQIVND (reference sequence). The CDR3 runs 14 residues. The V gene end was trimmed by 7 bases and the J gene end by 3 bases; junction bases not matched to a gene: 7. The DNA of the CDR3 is TGTGCCAGTAACATCGGGACAGGGATCTACGAGCAGTACTTC. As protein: CASNIGTGIYEQYF.

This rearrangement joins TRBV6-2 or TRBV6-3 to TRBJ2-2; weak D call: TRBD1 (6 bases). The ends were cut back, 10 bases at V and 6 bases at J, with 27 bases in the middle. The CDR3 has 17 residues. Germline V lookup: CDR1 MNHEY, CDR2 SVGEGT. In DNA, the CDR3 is TGTGCCACCCGCAGCCCCTATGACAGGTTGTCTGCCGGGGAGCTGTTTTTT. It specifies CATRSPYDRLSAGELFF.

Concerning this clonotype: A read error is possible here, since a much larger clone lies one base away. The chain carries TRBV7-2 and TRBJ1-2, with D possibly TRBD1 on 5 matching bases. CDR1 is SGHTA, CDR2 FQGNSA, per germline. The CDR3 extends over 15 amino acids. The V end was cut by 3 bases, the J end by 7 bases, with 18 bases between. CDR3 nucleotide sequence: TGTGCCAGCAGCTTTTCGCAGGGTGGATCTGGTGGCTACACCTTC. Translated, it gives CASSFSQGGSGGYTF.

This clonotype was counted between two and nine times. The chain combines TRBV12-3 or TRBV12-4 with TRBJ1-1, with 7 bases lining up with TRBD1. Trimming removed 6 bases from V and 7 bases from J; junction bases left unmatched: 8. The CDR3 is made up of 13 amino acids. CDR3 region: CASRNRGVGEAFF. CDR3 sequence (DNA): TGTGCCAGCAGGAACAGGGGAGTGGGTGAAGCTTTCTTT.

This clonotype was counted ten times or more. This CDR3 reads CASSLVNTEAFF. CDR3 sequence (DNA): TGTGCCAGCAGCTTGGTAAACACTGAAGCTTTCTTT. The V call is TRBV7-2, the J call TRBJ1-1; no reliable D call. This CDR3 has 12 residues. V dropped 3 bases and J dropped 2 bases, with 4 bases sitting between them. The germline gives CDR1 SGHTA, CDR2 FQGNSA.